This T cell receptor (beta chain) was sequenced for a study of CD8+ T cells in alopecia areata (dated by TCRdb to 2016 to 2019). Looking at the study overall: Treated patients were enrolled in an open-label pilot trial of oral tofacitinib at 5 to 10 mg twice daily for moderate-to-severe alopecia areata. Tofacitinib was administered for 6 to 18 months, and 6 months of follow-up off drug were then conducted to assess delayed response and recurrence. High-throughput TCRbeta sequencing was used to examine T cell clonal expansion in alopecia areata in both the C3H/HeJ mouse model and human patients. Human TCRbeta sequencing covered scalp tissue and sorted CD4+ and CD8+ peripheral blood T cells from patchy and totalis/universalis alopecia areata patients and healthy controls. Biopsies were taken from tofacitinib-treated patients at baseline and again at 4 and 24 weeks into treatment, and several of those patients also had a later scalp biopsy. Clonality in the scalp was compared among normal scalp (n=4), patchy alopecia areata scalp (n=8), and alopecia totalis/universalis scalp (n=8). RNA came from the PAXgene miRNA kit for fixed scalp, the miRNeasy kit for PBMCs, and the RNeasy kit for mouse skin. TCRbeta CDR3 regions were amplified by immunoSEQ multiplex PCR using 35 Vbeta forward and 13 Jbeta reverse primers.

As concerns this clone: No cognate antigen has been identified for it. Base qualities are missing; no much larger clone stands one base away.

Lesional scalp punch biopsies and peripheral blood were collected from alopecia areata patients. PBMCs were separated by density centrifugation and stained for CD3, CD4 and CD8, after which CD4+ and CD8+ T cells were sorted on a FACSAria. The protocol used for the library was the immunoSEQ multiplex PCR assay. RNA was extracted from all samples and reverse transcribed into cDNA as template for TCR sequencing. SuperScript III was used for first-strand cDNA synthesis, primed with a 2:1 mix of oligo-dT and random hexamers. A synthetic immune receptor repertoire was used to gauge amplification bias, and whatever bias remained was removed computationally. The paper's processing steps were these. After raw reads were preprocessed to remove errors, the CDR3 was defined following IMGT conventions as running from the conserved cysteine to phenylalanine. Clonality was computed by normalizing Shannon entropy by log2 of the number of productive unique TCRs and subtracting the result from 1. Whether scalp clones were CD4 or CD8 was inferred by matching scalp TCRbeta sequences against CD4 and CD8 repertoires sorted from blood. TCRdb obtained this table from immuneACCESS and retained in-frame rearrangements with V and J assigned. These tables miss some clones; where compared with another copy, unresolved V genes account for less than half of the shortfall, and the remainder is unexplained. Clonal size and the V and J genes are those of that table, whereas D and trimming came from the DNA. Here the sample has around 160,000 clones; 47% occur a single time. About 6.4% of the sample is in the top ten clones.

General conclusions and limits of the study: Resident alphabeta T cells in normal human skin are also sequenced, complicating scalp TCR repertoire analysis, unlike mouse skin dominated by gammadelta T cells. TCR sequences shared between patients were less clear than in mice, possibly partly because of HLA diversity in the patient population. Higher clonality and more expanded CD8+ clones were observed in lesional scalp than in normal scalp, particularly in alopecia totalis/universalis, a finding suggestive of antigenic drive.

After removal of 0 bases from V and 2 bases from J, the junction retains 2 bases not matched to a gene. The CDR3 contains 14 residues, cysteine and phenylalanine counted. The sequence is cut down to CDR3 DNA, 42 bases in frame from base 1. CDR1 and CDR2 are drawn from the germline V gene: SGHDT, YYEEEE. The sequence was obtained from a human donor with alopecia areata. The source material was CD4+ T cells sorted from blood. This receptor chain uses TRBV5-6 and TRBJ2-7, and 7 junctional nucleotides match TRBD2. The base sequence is TGTGCCAGCAGCTTGGTCGGGAGGACCTACGAGCAGTACTTC. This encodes CASSLVGRTYEQYF.